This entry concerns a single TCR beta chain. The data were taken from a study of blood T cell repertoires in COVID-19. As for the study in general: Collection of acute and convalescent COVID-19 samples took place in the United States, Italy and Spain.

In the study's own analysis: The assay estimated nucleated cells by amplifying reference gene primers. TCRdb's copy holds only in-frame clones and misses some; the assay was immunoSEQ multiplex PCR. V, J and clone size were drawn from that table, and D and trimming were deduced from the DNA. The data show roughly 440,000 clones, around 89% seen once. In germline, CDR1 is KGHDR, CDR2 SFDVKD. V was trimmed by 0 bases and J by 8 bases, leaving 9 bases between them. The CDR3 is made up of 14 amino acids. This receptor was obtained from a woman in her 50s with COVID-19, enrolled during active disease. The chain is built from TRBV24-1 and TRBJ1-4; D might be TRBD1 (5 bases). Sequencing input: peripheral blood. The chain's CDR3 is CATSDLQGEEKLFF. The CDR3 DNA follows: TGTGCCACCAGTGATTTGCAGGGTGAGGAAAAACTGTTTTTT.